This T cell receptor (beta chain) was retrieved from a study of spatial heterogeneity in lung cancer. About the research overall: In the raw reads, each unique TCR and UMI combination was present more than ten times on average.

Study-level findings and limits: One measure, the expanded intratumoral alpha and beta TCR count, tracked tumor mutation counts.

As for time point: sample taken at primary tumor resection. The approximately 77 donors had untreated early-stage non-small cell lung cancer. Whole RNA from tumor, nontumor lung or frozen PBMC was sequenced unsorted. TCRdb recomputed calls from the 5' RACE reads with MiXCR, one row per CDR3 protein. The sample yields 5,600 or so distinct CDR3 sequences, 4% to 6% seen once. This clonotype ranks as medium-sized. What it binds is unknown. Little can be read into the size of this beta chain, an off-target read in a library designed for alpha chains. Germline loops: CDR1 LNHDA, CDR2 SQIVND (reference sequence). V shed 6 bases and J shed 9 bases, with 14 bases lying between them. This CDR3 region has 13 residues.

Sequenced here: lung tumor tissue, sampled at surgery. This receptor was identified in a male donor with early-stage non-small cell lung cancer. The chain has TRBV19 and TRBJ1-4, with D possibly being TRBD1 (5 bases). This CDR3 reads CASSVGGSQKLFF. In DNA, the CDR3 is TGTGCCAGTAGCGTGGGGGGATCGCAAAAACTGTTTTTT. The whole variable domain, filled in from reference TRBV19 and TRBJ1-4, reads DGGITQSPKYLFRKEGQNVTLSCEQNLNHDAMYWYRQDPGQGLRLIYYSQIVNDFQKGDIAEGYSVSREKKESFPLTVTSAQKNPTAFYLCASSVGGSQKLFFGSGTQLSVL.